The clone carrying this T cell receptor beta chain was seen just once. This entry comes from a study of PD-L1 blockade in urothelial cancer. Whole-study context: Previous chemotherapy exposure amounted to 0 to 3 regimens for patients.

Synthetic analogs of TCR templates were spiked into every PCR. Measured with immunoSEQ multiplex PCR; TCRdb has only the in-frame clones, and not every one. The table includes tens of thousands of clones, approximately 88% detected once. Time point meaning: pretreatment peripheral blood. The CDR3 is 15 amino acids. CDR1 and CDR2 (germline): SNHLY, FYNNEI. With V trimmed by 6 bases and J by 4 bases, 4 bases remained unmatched. Sequences were derived from PBMCs, sampled around atezolizumab (anti-PD-L1) treatment. This chain joins TRBV2 and TRBJ2-1, with 12 bases lining up with TRBD2. The sequence was collected from a woman over 75 with urothelial cancer. Here the CDR3 reads CASSLTSGGYNEQFF. The CDR3 DNA is TGTGCCAGCAGCTTGACTAGCGGGGGATACAATGAGCAGTTCTTC.